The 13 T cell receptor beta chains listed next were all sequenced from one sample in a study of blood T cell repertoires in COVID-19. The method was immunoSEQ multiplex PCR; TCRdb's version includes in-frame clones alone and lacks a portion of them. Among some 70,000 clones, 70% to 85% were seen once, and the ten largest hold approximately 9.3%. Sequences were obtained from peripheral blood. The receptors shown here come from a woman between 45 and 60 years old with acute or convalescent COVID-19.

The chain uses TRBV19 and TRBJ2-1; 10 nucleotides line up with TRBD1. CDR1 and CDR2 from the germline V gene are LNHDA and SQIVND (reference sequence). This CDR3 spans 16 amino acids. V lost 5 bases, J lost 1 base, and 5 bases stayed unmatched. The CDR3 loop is CASSRMGQGSYNEQFF. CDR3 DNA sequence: TGTGCCAGTAGTCGTATGGGACAGGGGTCCTACAATGAGCAGTTCTTC.

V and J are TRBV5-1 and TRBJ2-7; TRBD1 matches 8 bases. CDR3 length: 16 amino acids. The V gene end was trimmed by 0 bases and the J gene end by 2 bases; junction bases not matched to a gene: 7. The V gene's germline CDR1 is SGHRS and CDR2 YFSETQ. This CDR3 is CASSLVPSGGAYEQYF. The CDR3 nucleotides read TGCGCCAGCAGCTTGGTACCCTCAGGGGGCGCCTACGAGCAGTACTTC.

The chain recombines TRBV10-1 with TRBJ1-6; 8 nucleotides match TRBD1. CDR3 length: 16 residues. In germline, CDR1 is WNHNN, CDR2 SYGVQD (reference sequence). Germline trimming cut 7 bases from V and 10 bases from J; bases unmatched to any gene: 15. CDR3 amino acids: CASKISPTGAVSPLHF. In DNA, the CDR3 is TGCGCCAGCAAGATATCCCCGACAGGGGCCGTGTCACCCCTCCACTTT.

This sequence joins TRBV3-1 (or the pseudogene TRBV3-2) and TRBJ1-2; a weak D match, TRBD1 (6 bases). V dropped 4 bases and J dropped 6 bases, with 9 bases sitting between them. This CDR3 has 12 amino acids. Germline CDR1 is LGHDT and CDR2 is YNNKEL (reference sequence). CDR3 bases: TGTGCCAGCAGCCGACAGGAGGATGGCTACACCTTC. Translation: CASSRQEDGYTF.

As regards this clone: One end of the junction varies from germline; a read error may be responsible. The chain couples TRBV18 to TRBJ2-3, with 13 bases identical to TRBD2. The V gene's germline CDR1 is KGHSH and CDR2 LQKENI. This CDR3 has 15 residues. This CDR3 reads CASSPPSLAGGMQRF. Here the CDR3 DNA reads TGTGCCAGCTCACCACCTTCACTAGCGGGAGGGATGCAGAGATTT.

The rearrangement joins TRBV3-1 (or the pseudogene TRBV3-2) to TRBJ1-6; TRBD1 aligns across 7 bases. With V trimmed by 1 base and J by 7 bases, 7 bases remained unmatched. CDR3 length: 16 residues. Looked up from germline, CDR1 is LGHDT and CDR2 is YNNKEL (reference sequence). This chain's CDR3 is CASSQGTGTVNSPLHF. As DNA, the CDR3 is TGTGCCAGCAGCCAAGGCACCGGGACAGTAAATTCACCCCTCCACTTT.

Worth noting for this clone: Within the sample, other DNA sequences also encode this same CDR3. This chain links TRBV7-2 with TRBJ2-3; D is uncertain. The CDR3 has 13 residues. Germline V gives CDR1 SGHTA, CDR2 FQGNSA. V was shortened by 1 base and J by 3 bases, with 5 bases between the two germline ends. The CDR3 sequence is CASSLESTDTQYF. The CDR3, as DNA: TGTGCCAGCAGCTTAGAATCGACAGATACGCAGTATTTT.

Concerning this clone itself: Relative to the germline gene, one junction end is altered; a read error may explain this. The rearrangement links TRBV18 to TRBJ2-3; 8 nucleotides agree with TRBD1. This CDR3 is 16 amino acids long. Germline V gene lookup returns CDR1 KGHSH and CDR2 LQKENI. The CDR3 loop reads CASPPTMDRGTDTQYF. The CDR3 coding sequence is TGTGCCAGCCCACCAACCATGGACAGGGGCACAGATACGCAGTATTTT. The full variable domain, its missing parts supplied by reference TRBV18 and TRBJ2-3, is NAGVMQNPRHLVRRRGQEARLRCSPMKGHSHVYWYRQLPEEGLKFMVYLQKENIIDESGMPKERFSAEFPKEGPSILRIQQVVRGDSAAYFCASPPTMDRGTDTQYFGPGTRLTVL.

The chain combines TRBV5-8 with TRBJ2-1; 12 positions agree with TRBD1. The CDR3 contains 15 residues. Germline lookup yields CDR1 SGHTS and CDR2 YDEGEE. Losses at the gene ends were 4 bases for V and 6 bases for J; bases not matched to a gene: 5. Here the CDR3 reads CASSMGQGAINEQFF. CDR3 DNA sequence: TGTGCCAGCAGCATGGGACAGGGGGCCATCAATGAGCAGTTCTTC.

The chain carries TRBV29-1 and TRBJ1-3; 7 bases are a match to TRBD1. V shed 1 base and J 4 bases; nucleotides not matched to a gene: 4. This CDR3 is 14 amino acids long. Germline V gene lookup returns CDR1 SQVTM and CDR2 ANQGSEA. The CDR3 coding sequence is TGCAGCGTTGAAGCACCGGGACAGGGAAACACCATATATTTT. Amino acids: CSVEAPGQGNTIYF. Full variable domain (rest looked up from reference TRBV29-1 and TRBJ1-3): SAVISQKPSRDICQRGTSLTIQCQVDSQVTMMFWYRQQPGQSLTLIATANQGSEATYESGFVIDKFPISRPNLTFSTLTVSNMSPEDSSIYLCSVEAPGQGNTIYFGEGSWLTVV.

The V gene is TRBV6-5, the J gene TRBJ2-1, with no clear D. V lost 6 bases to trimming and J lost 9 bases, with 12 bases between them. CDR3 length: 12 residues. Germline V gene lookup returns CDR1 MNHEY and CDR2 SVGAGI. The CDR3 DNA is TGTGCCAGCAGCATGATCTACGCTGAGCAGTTCTTC. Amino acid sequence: CASSMIYAEQFF.

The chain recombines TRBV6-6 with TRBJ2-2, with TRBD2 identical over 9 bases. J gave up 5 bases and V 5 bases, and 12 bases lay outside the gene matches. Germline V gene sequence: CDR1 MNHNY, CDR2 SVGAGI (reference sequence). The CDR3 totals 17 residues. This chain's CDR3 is CASSPLVSGSGTGELFF. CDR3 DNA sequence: TGTGCCAGCAGTCCACTAGTTAGCGGGAGCGGAACCGGGGAGCTGTTTTTT.

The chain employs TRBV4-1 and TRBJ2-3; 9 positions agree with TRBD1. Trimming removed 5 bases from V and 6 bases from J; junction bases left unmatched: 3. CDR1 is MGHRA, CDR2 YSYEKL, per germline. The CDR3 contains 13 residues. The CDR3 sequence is CASSADRGDTQYF. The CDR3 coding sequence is TGCGCCAGCAGCGCAGACAGGGGGGATACGCAGTATTTT.